The 21 T cell receptor beta chains below were found in one sample sequenced in a study of T cells in Graves' hyperthyroidism and ophthalmopathy. Authors of the study amplified TCR beta CDR3 regions from RNA transcripts. The HTBI primer set was used in a first-round RT-PCR of the TCR CDR3. TCRdb re-called the multiplex PCR reads with MiXCR, one entry per CDR3 protein. The data hold fewer than 300,000 distinct CDR3 sequences, with 13% to 15% observed a single time. The sequenced sample was blood. Receptors were obtained from a woman aged 50 to 65 with Graves' hyperthyroidism that later progressed to Graves' ophthalmopathy.

Notes on this clonotype: Since a much larger clone is just one base distant, this may be a read error. The chain is built from TRBV30 and TRBJ2-7, with D possibly called TRBD1 or TRBD2 (5 bases each). In germline, CDR1 is GTSNPN, CDR2 SVGIG (reference sequence). The CDR3 consists of 13 residues. V lost 0 bases and J lost 7, with 13 bases in between. CDR3 nucleotide sequence: TGTGCCTGGAGTGTGAGGGGACCGAGTGAGCAGTACTTC. Translated: CAWSVRGPSEQYF.

At least ten counts were recorded for this clonotype. This chain uses TRBV12-3 or TRBV12-4 with TRBJ1-5; 11 nucleotides line up with TRBD1. After removal of 5 bases from V and 0 bases from J, the junction contained 6 bases not matched to a gene. This CDR3 has 17 amino acids. In DNA, the CDR3 is TGTGCCAGCAGTCCCGGGACAGGGGGTTATAGCAATCAGCCCCAGCATTTT. This translates into CASSPGTGGYSNQPQHF.

This clonotype showed up just a few times. The gene calls are TRBV7-9 and TRBJ2-3, with a tentative D call TRBD2 (6 bases). Germline loops: CDR1 SEHNR, CDR2 FQNEAQ (reference sequence). Deletions cut 6 bases from V and 4 bases from J, with 17 bases between. The CDR3 is 15 amino acids. The CDR3 DNA reads TGTGCCAGCAGGGACGGGGGAAATGGGCCAGATACGCAGTATTTT. Amino acids: CASRDGGNGPDTQYF.

On this clonotype itself: Given a much more abundant clone one base away, this may be a read error. V and J are TRBV7-9 and TRBJ2-3; D unclear. There are 16 residues in the CDR3. Germline-derived CDR1 and CDR2 are SEHNR and FQNEAQ (reference sequence). V was cut by 2 bases and J by 1 base, with 13 bases left in between. Here the CDR3 DNA reads TGTGCCAGCAGCTTAACCTGGTTTTTGGGCACAGATACGCAGTATTTT. This translates into CASSLTWFLGTDTQYF.

This clonotype was seen repeatedly, ten times or more. This sequence joins TRBV28 and TRBJ2-7; D remains ambiguous. CDR1 and CDR2 (germline): MDHEN, SYDVKM. V lost 6 bases and J lost 7, with 22 bases in between. The CDR3 consists of 15 residues. In nucleotides, the CDR3 is TGTGCCAGCAGCACCCCCGCCCGGGCTGCCGGGGAGCAGTACTTC. Amino acid sequence: CASSTPARAAGEQYF.

The chain recombines TRBV4-1 with TRBJ1-1, with D unresolved. V dropped 0 bases and J dropped 1 base, with 9 bases sitting between them. CDR1 and CDR2 (germline): MGHRA, YSYEKL. The CDR3 has 15 amino acids. CDR3 amino acids: CASSQDADKNTEAFF. CDR3 sequence (DNA): TGCGCCAGCAGCCAAGATGCAGACAAGAACACTGAAGCTTTCTTT.

This clonotype was counted at least ten times. The chain employs TRBV7-9 and TRBJ2-7; 9 bases fit TRBD2. V was pared by 4 bases and J by 4 bases, with 14 bases of the junction left unmatched. This CDR3 is built from 17 residues. Germline CDR1 SEHNR, CDR2 FQNEAQ (reference sequence). CDR3 sequence (DNA): TGTGCCAGCAGCTCCTCGTTGGGGCGGGAGGGAGGATACGAGCAGTACTTC. Its translation: CASSSSLGREGGYEQYF.

This clonotype was detected ten times or more. The chain recombines TRBV20-1 with TRBJ2-1; D is ambiguous. CDR3 length: 13 amino acids. Trimming pared 6 bases from V and 7 bases from J, leaving 16 bases between. The V gene's germline CDR1 is DFQATT and CDR2 SNEGSKA (reference sequence). The CDR3 loop is CSAPIGLANEQFF. For the CDR3, the DNA is TGCAGTGCCCCCATCGGGCTGGCAAATGAGCAGTTCTTC.

This chain links TRBV20-1 with TRBJ1-6; D is uncertain. The CDR3 runs to 14 residues. CDR1 is DFQATT, CDR2 SNEGSKA, per germline (reference sequence). The V end lost 5 bases, the J end lost 7 bases, and 15 bases lay between the germline ends. The chain's CDR3 is CSAGNFKDNSPLHF. The CDR3 region has the DNA TGCAGTGCTGGGAATTTTAAGGACAATTCACCCCTCCACTTT.

This clonotype was counted many times. This chain's CDR3 is CAWSAGQGVEKLFF. The CDR3 DNA is TGTGCCTGGAGTGCGGGACAGGGAGTTGAAAAACTGTTTTTT. V is TRBV30 and J is TRBJ1-4; TRBD1 matches 9 bases. Germline CDR1 is GTSNPN and CDR2 is SVGIG (reference sequence). The V segment lost 1 base and the J segment 7 bases; nucleotides outside the gene matches: 4. The CDR3 consists of 14 residues.

For this clonotype: A much larger clonotype is one base distant, so this may be a read error. The rearrangement links TRBV18 to TRBJ2-4; 7 bases agree with TRBD2. The CDR3 loop spans 13 amino acids. The ends lost 3 bases at V and 12 bases at J; junction bases unmatched: 8. Germline CDR1 is KGHSH and CDR2 is LQKENI. CDR3: CASSPGGGDTQYF. CDR3 in DNA: TGTGCCAGCTCACCTGGGGGGGGAGACACTCAGTACTTC.

This clonotype was recorded at least ten times. This chain joins TRBV5-1 and TRBJ2-5; D is uncertain. Germline V gene data show CDR1 as SGHRS and CDR2 as YFSETQ. CDR3 length: 14 residues. V was cut by 0 bases and J by 2 bases, with 8 bases left in between. CDR3 coding DNA: TGCGCCAGCAGCTTGGACAGTAGACAAGAGACCCAGTACTTC. This gives the protein CASSLDSRQETQYF.

The sample holds many counts of this clonotype. The chain links TRBV11-2 to TRBJ2-7; 9 nucleotides align to TRBD1. Germline V CDR1 and CDR2: SGHAT, FQNNGV. The CDR3 is made up of 16 amino acids. V shed 3 bases, J shed 3 bases, and the junction held 9 bases outside the gene matches. The CDR3 protein is CASSFPSGQGLYEQYF. The DNA for the CDR3 is TGTGCCAGCAGCTTCCCCTCGGGACAGGGCCTCTACGAGCAGTACTTC.

This clonotype was recorded many times. This chain uses TRBV20-1 with TRBJ1-1; perhaps TRBD1 as D (5 bases). Per the germline V gene, CDR1 is DFQATT and CDR2 is SNEGSKA (reference sequence). V was shortened by 0 bases and J by 4 bases, with 15 bases between the two germline ends. The CDR3 totals 15 residues. This CDR3 reads CSARDLGGAGTEAFF. CDR3 bases: TGCAGTGCTAGAGATCTGGGAGGGGCGGGCACTGAAGCTTTCTTT.

This clonotype was seen only a few times. The chain has TRBV28 and TRBJ1-3; possibly TRBD1 for D (5 bases). The CDR3 is 15 residues long. V was cut by 4 bases and J by 0 bases, with 10 bases left in between. CDR1 MDHEN and CDR2 SYDVKM come from the germline V gene. DNA for the CDR3: TGTGCCAGCAGTTGGGGCGGGGTCTCTGGAAACACCATATATTTT. Translation: CASSWGGVSGNTIYF.

This rearrangement joins TRBV9 to TRBJ2-6, with TRBD1 identical over 8 bases. The CDR3 is made up of 17 amino acids. With V trimmed by 0 bases and J by 2 bases, 4 bases remained unmatched. CDR1 SGDLS and CDR2 YYNGEE come from the germline V gene. This CDR3 is CASSVGTGNTGANVLTF. The CDR3 DNA sequence: TGTGCCAGCAGCGTAGGGACAGGGAATACTGGGGCCAACGTCCTGACTTTC.

A word on this clonotype: With a much larger clone just one base away, this may be a read error. The CDR3 region is CAIDSPQRYGYTF. In nucleotides, the CDR3 is TGTGCGATCGACAGTCCCCAAAGATATGGCTACACCTTC. This chain links TRBV28 with TRBJ1-2, with D possibly TRBD1 on 5 matching bases. Per the germline V gene, CDR1 is MDHEN and CDR2 is SYDVKM. This CDR3 comprises 13 residues.

This sequence joins TRBV20-1 and TRBJ1-5; 9 bases line up with TRBD1. This CDR3 has 15 residues. Looked up from germline, CDR1 is DFQATT and CDR2 is SNEGSKA (reference sequence). The junction had 7 bases not matched to a gene; V was cut back by 5 bases and J by 2 bases. The CDR3 sequence: CSAETGGAGNQPQHF. The CDR3 DNA follows: TGCAGTGCTGAAACAGGGGGCGCGGGCAATCAGCCCCAGCATTTT.

The chain recombines TRBV20-1 with TRBJ2-1; 12 bases map to TRBD2. Germline V gene data show CDR1 as DFQATT and CDR2 as SNEGSKA (reference sequence). The CDR3 has 18 residues. The V and J ends lost 6 bases and 6 bases, in that order; junction bases with no gene match: 18. CDR3 protein: CSAPPASGRADGLNEQFF. DNA of the CDR3: TGCAGTGCCCCCCCCGCTAGCGGGAGGGCCGACGGGCTCAATGAGCAGTTCTTC.

This CDR3 is CASSPANRGFDTIYF. The CDR3 coding sequence is TGTGCCAGCAGTCCGGCTAACAGGGGGTTTGACACCATATATTTT. V gene TRBV28 combines with J gene TRBJ1-3; 8 bases are shared with TRBD1. J was trimmed by 8 bases and V by 5 bases; bases with no gene match: 11. The CDR3 is made up of 15 amino acids. Germline-derived CDR1 and CDR2 are MDHEN and SYDVKM. The full variable domain, with the rest looked up from reference TRBV28 and TRBJ1-3, is DVKVTQSSRYLVKRTGEKVFLECVQDMDHENMFWYRQDPGLGLRLIYFSYDVKMKEKGDIPEGYSVSREKKERFSLILESASTNQTSMYLCASSPANRGFDTIYFGEGSWLTVV.

This clonotype was seen at least ten times. The V and J genes are TRBV12-3 or TRBV12-4 and TRBJ1-2, with D possibly matching TRBD1 (5 bases). CDR3 length equals 14 residues. Trimming pared 3 bases from V and 4 bases from J, leaving 12 bases between. The CDR3 protein is CASSLGDPTYGYTF. The DNA for the CDR3 is TGTGCCAGCAGTTTGGGGGACCCGACCTATGGCTACACCTTC.